This T cell receptor beta chain was sequenced during a study of OX40 agonist ivuxolimab in advanced cancers. For the study at large: Patients received ivuxolimab, an intravenous treatment, every 2 weeks at 0.01 to 10 mg/kg. Participants, 82.7% male, averaged roughly 60 years of age, ranging from 23 to 79.

Assay used: immunoSEQ multiplex PCR; TCRdb lists only in-frame clones, some missing. The data show about 380 clones, about 61% seen once. Relative to its sample, this clone is large. The antigen remains unidentified. The CDR3 contains 17 residues. Germline V lookup: CDR1 MDHEN, CDR2 SYDVKM. V gave up 4 bases and J gave up 2 bases, with 18 bases separating them. Study outcomes and limitations: Mean expanded clone counts were higher in CD8+ than CD4+ T cells. Expansion of clones was among the lowest in partial responders at 0.1-3.0 mg/kg.

Sampling took place in a trial of the OX40 agonist ivuxolimab. The source is an adult with an advanced solid tumor such as melanoma, head and neck, liver or kidney cancer. The chain uses TRBV28 and TRBJ2-1; possibly TRBD1 or TRBD2 for D (5 bases each). CDR3 in DNA: TGTGCCAGCAGTTCTATAGGGAGACAGCGACCCTACAATGAGCAGTTCTTC. Protein sequence: CASSSIGRQRPYNEQFF.